The 24 T cell receptor beta chains reported below all come from one sample, sequenced in a study of OX40 agonist ivuxolimab in advanced cancers. The protocol was immunoSEQ multiplex PCR, while the TCRdb copy is restricted to in-frame clones and leaves out a portion. The table records 55,000 to 65,000 clones, around 82% of them present only once. The material sequenced was CD4+ or CD8+ T cells sorted from blood, taken in a trial of the OX40 agonist ivuxolimab. The receptors stem from an adult with an advanced solid tumor such as melanoma, head and neck, liver or kidney cancer.

The genes are TRBV2 and TRBJ1-1, with D possibly being TRBD1 (5 bases). CDR1 is SNHLY and CDR2 is FYNNEI in the germline V gene. V lost 2 bases and J lost 8, with 9 bases in between. The CDR3 is 12 amino acids. The CDR3 loop is CASSEQGNEAFF. The CDR3, as DNA: TGTGCCAGCAGTGAACAGGGAAACGAAGCTTTCTTT.

V and J are TRBV5-5 and TRBJ2-1; a possible D gene is TRBD2 (7 bases). Germline V lookup: CDR1 SGHKS, CDR2 YYEKEE (reference sequence). CDR3 length equals 16 residues. V gave up 1 base and J gave up 4 bases, with 15 bases separating them. The CDR3 is CASSLTGRVRYNEQFF. The CDR3 bases are TGTGCCAGCAGCTTGACAGGGAGGGTACGGTACAATGAGCAGTTCTTC.

This clone was picked up one time. This rearrangement joins TRBV28 to TRBJ1-5; D possibly corresponds to TRBD1 (5 bases). CDR1 MDHEN and CDR2 SYDVKM come from the germline V gene. This CDR3 is 14 amino acids long. V was cut by 6 bases and J by 9 bases, with 18 bases left in between. CDR3 nucleotides: TGTGCCAGCAGACCGGGACGAACTATTGGGCCCCAGCATTTT. Amino acid sequence: CASRPGRTIGPQHF.

The chain carries TRBV11-1 and TRBJ1-1; D not certain. This CDR3 is built from 12 residues. Trimming pared 6 bases from V and 4 bases from J, leaving 9 bases between. The germline V gene encodes CDR1 SGHAT and CDR2 FQDESV (reference sequence). In nucleotides, the CDR3 is TGTGCCAGCAGATATAGCGCCACTGAAGCTTTCTTT. It yields the protein CASRYSATEAFF.

This chain joins TRBV25-1 and TRBJ1-6; a possible D gene is TRBD1 (5 bases). CDR1 and CDR2 (germline): MGHDK, SYGVNS. The CDR3 has 14 residues. V lost 7 bases and J lost 5, with 12 bases in between. The CDR3 spells CASTRAGHNSPLHF. For the CDR3, the DNA is TGTGCCAGCACGAGGGCAGGGCATAATTCACCCCTCCACTTT.

The rearrangement uses TRBV19 and TRBJ1-5; no definite D call. CDR1 and CDR2 from the germline V gene are LNHDA and SQIVND (reference sequence). V was pared by 8 bases and J by 5 bases, with 28 bases between. The CDR3 covers 18 residues. The chain's CDR3 is CASSNPGFLFRKDQPQHF. CDR3 bases: TGTGCCAGTTCAAATCCGGGATTCCTCTTTCGGAAGGATCAGCCCCAGCATTTT.

The chain combines TRBV2 with TRBJ2-5, with D perhaps being TRBD1 or TRBD2 (6 bases each). The CDR3 length is 13 residues. The V end was cut by 8 bases, the J end by 4 bases, with 14 bases between. The germline V gene encodes CDR1 SNHLY and CDR2 FYNNEI. CDR3: CASPGGMGETQYF. CDR3 DNA: TGTGCCAGCCCCGGGGGCATGGGAGAGACCCAGTACTTC.

V usage is TRBV5-1 and J usage is TRBJ2-5, with 7 bases fitting TRBD1. The assigned J gene may be wrong: the sequence end matches TRBJ2-7 better. The CDR3 extends over 15 amino acids. Germline V gene lookup returns CDR1 SGHRS and CDR2 YFSETQ. The CDR3, as DNA: TGCGCCAGCAGCCCCACCCCAGGGGGATCCTACGAGCAGTACTTC. This gives the protein CASSPTPGGSYEQYF.

A word on this clone: Other DNA sequences within the sample encode an identical CDR3. The chain joins TRBV7-9 to TRBJ1-2; D call uncertain. V shed 3 bases and J shed 2 bases, with 4 bases lying between them. CDR3 length: 12 residues. Germline V lookup: CDR1 SEHNR, CDR2 FQNEAQ (reference sequence). The CDR3 region is CASSLSNYGYTF. The CDR3, as DNA: TGTGCCAGCAGCTTGTCGAACTATGGCTACACCTTC.

The genes are TRBV9 and TRBJ2-1, with 11 positions matching TRBD2. The CDR3 contains 18 residues. Losses at the gene ends were 0 bases for V and 4 bases for J; bases not matched to a gene: 9. Per the germline V gene, CDR1 is SGDLS and CDR2 is YYNGEE. The CDR3 bases are TGTGCCAGCAGCGTAGAGGTTAGGGCTAGCGGGAGGTACAATGAGCAGTTCTTC. Encoded protein: CASSVEVRASGRYNEQFF.

This clone was counted once. This rearrangement joins TRBV5-5 to TRBJ2-1; TRBD1 matches 7 bases. Germline-derived CDR1 and CDR2 are SGHKS and YYEKEE (reference sequence). CDR3 length equals 15 residues. The V segment lost 1 base and the J segment 4 bases; nucleotides outside the gene matches: 5. In nucleotides, the CDR3 is TGTGCCAGCAGCTTGTCACAGGGGATATACAATGAGCAGTTCTTC. It is translated as CASSLSQGIYNEQFF.

This chain links TRBV2 with TRBJ2-5; 9 nucleotides line up with TRBD1. Germline V lookup: CDR1 SNHLY, CDR2 FYNNEI. The ends lost 7 bases at V and 4 bases at J; junction bases unmatched: 4. The CDR3 runs 13 residues. Written as DNA, the CDR3 is TGTGCCAGCACTCGGGACAGGGCAGAGACCCAGTACTTC. Translated: CASTRDRAETQYF.

The rearrangement links TRBV2 to TRBJ1-1, with D maybe TRBD1 (5 bases). Germline V gives CDR1 SNHLY, CDR2 FYNNEI. Trimming stripped 1 base from V and 7 bases from J, with 16 bases between. CDR3 length equals 15 residues. The CDR3 DNA follows: TGTGCCAGCAGTGAAGGGGGCGCCGGAGTGGATGAAGCTTTCTTT. This sequence encodes CASSEGGAGVDEAFF. Filled out from reference TRBV2 and TRBJ1-1, the complete variable domain reads EPEVTQTPSHQVTQMGQEVILRCVPISNHLYFYWYRQILGQKVEFLVSFYNNEISEKSEIFDDQFSVERPDGSNFTLKIRSTKLEDSAMYFCASSEGGAGVDEAFFGQGTRLTVV.

This clone occurred a few times. The chain has TRBV29-1 and TRBJ1-2; the match to TRBD1 covers 7 bases. CDR1 and CDR2 (germline): SQVTM, ANQGSEA. J lost 1 base, V lost 7 bases, and 6 bases had no gene match. There are 13 residues in the CDR3. The CDR3 DNA reads as TGCAGCGCCACCCGGGACAGTAACTATGGCTACACCTTC. Protein: CSATRDSNYGYTF.

This sequence joins TRBV2 and TRBJ2-3, with D hard to call. V was trimmed by 2 bases and J by 0 bases, leaving 6 bases between them. Germline values: CDR1 SNHLY, CDR2 FYNNEI. The CDR3 contains 14 residues. CDR3: CASSERASTDTQYF. The CDR3 region has the DNA TGTGCCAGCAGTGAAAGGGCTAGCACAGATACGCAGTATTTT.

This chain joins TRBV5-4 and TRBJ1-1; D may be TRBD1 (6 bases). The CDR3 contains 13 residues. V dropped 5 bases and J dropped 1 base, with 9 bases sitting between them. Germline CDR1 SGHNT, CDR2 YYREEE (reference sequence). The CDR3 sequence: CASRQDRNTEAFF. The CDR3 nucleotides read TGTGCCAGCAGACAGGACAGGAACACTGAAGCTTTCTTT.

The chain combines TRBV30 with TRBJ2-1; TRBD2 agrees at 9 bases. The germline V gene encodes CDR1 GTSNPN and CDR2 SVGIG (reference sequence). The CDR3 has 13 residues. In DNA form, the CDR3 reads TGTGCTGGCCAGGGGCTAGCGGGGAATGAGCAGTTCTTC. Amino acid sequence: CAGQGLAGNEQFF. Filled out from reference TRBV30 and TRBJ2-1, the complete variable domain reads SQTIHQWPATLVQPVGSPLSLECTVEGTSNPNLYWYRQAAGRGLQLLFYSVGIGQISSEVPQNLSASRPQDRQFILSSKKLLLSDSGFYLCAGQGLAGNEQFFGPGTRLTVL.

Here the CDR3 reads CASRLAQGPHYEQYF. The CDR3 DNA reads TGTGCAAGTCGCTTAGCGCAGGGACCGCACTACGAGCAGTACTTC. This chain connects TRBV12-2 to TRBJ2-5. The DNA end is a closer match to TRBJ2-7, so the J assignment may be wrong. TRBV12-2 is designated a pseudogene. The CDR3 is 15 amino acids.

Regarding this clone: This same CDR3 is encoded by further DNA sequences in the sample. The rearrangement joins TRBV7-6 to TRBJ2-2; no clear D gene. The CDR3 consists of 12 residues. V was cut by 6 bases and J by 4 bases, with 6 bases left in between. Germline loops: CDR1 SGHVS, CDR2 FNYEAQ. The CDR3 region has the DNA TGTGCCAGCAGTCAAAGCACCGGGGAGCTGTTTTTT. This sequence encodes CASSQSTGELFF.

The rearrangement uses TRBV10-1 and TRBJ1-1; D is unresolved. Deletions cut 0 bases from V and 5 bases from J, with 7 bases between. CDR1 WNHNN and CDR2 SYGVQD come from the germline V gene (reference sequence). This CDR3 has 13 residues. The CDR3 sequence: CASSESGGTEAFF. Written as DNA, the CDR3 is TGCGCCAGCAGTGAGTCTGGAGGGACTGAAGCTTTCTTT.

The chain employs TRBV15 and TRBJ2-4, with D possibly being TRBD2 (5 bases). Trimming took 0 bases from V and 13 from J, leaving 10 bases between them. Germline assignment: CDR1 LNHNV and CDR2 YYDKDF (reference sequence). The CDR3 spans 12 residues. The CDR3 is CATSRDSVSQYF. The CDR3 DNA follows: TGTGCCACCAGCAGAGATAGCGTGTCCCAGTACTTC. The variable domain in full, completed from reference TRBV15 and TRBJ2-4, reads DAMVIQNPRYQVTQFGKPVTLSCSQTLNHNVMYWYQQKSSQAPKLLFHYYDKDFNNEADTPDNFQSRRPNTSFCFLDIRSPGLGDTAMYLCATSRDSVSQYFGAGTRLSVL.

The chain joins TRBV19 to TRBJ2-2; no reliable D call. The CDR3 is made up of 13 amino acids. Germline-derived CDR1 and CDR2 are LNHDA and SQIVND (reference sequence). Trimming stripped 6 bases from V and 4 bases from J, with 9 bases between. CDR3 coding DNA: TGTGCCAGTAGCCCCCGGGCCACCGGGGAGCTGTTTTTT. Protein sequence: CASSPRATGELFF.

The table lists this clone with a count of one. This CDR3 is CASSIGQGVLYGYTF. DNA for the CDR3: TGTGCCAGTAGTATAGGACAGGGAGTTCTCTATGGCTACACCTTC. The chain uses TRBV19 and TRBJ1-2; 7 positions agree with TRBD1. V shed 1 base and J 4 bases; nucleotides not matched to a gene: 6. Germline loops: CDR1 LNHDA, CDR2 SQIVND (reference sequence). This CDR3 region has 15 residues.

The chain recombines TRBV6-5 with TRBJ1-5; tentative D call: TRBD1 (6 bases). The CDR3 sequence is 14 residues long. V was pared by 4 bases and J by 5 bases, with 12 bases between. Per germline, CDR1 MNHEY and CDR2 SVGAGI. The CDR3 here is CASSLGGADQPQHF. The CDR3 DNA reads TGTGCCAGCAGTTTAGGGGGAGCGGATCAGCCCCAGCATTTT.